A single sample gave rise to the 23 T cell receptor beta chains below, sequenced in a study of Ad26.COV2.S vaccination and SARS-CoV-2 variants. The assay was immunoSEQ multiplex PCR, and TCRdb's table has in-frame clones only and misses some. The sample contains 350,000 to 500,000 clones, roughly 88% of which appear only once. Treatment defined: around 19 received Ad26.COV2.S at low or high dose, single or two shots; about 5 received placebo; per-sample allocation not given. The samples were gathered on day 63 after the first injection of vaccine or placebo. The source was peripheral blood, collected in a trial of Ad26.COV2.S vaccine versus placebo. The receptors shown here come from a person aged 18-65 years who received the Ad26.COV2.S COVID-19 vaccine or a placebo.

This chain uses TRBV6-5 with TRBJ2-1, with D hard to call. The germline gives CDR1 MNHEY, CDR2 SVGAGI. CDR3 size: 15 residues. V gave up 4 bases and J gave up 6 bases, with 16 bases separating them. CDR3 amino acids: CASSSSTGAFNEQFF. The CDR3 DNA sequence: TGTGCCAGCAGTTCCAGCACCGGAGCGTTCAATGAGCAGTTCTTC.

This clone was counted between two and nine times. The sample has other DNA sequences that encode this CDR3 too. The chain combines TRBV7-9 with TRBJ2-7; unclear D gene. With 1 base removed from V and 2 bases from J, the gap between germline ends came to 3 bases. The CDR3 totals 12 residues. Germline CDR1 and CDR2: SEHNR and FQNEAQ (reference sequence). CDR3 DNA sequence: TGTGCCAGCAGCTTAGGGGCCTACGAGCAGTACTTC. Protein product: CASSLGAYEQYF.

V is TRBV19 and J is TRBJ1-5; 9 bases match TRBD1. The CDR3 is made up of 16 amino acids. V was clipped by 5 bases and J by 2 bases; unmatched bases: 7. Per germline, CDR1 LNHDA and CDR2 SQIVND (reference sequence). This CDR3 reads CASSWTQGAGNQPQHF. The CDR3 bases are TGTGCCAGTAGTTGGACACAGGGGGCAGGCAATCAGCCCCAGCATTTT. Full variable domain (missing parts from reference TRBV19 and TRBJ1-5): DGGITQSPKYLFRKEGQNVTLSCEQNLNHDAMYWYRQDPGQGLRLIYYSQIVNDFQKGDIAEGYSVSREKKESFPLTVTSAQKNPTAFYLCASSWTQGAGNQPQHFGDGTRLSIL.

The genes are TRBV6-1 and TRBJ2-3; 10 bases align to TRBD2. Trimming at V came to 4 bases and at J to 3 bases, leaving 16 bases not matched to a gene. Germline V gene sequence: CDR1 MNHNS, CDR2 SASEGT. This CDR3 has 19 amino acids. The chain's CDR3 is CASSVAELFSGRGTDTQYF. In DNA, the CDR3 is TGTGCCAGCAGTGTCGCCGAACTATTCAGCGGGAGGGGGACAGATACGCAGTATTTT.

The gene calls are TRBV11-3 and TRBJ2-2, with TRBD2 identical over 9 bases. V lost 4 bases to trimming and J lost 5 bases; unmatched junction nucleotides: 8. Germline V gene data show CDR1 as SGHNT and CDR2 as YENEEA. The CDR3 totals 16 residues. In DNA form, the CDR3 reads TGTGCCAGCAGCTCGCGGGAGGGGCCGGGAACCGGGGAGCTGTTTTTT. It is translated as CASSSREGPGTGELFF.

There are a few counts of this clone. The sample carries other DNA sequences with the same CDR3. The chain has TRBV9 and TRBJ2-7; TRBD2 matches 11 bases. There are 14 residues in the CDR3. The J segment lost 6 bases and the V segment lost 0 bases, leaving 2 bases of the junction unmatched. Germline assignment: CDR1 SGDLS and CDR2 YYNGEE. CDR3 residues: CASSVGLAGSEQYF. CDR3 sequence (DNA): TGTGCCAGCAGCGTAGGACTAGCGGGATCCGAGCAGTACTTC.

This clone was observed a few times. The chain carries TRBV7-9 and TRBJ2-3; D may be TRBD1 (5 bases). The germline V gene encodes CDR1 SEHNR and CDR2 FQNEAQ (reference sequence). The CDR3 runs to 12 residues. Deletions cut 7 bases from V and 6 bases from J, with 11 bases between. The CDR3 spells CASTQGLDTQYF. In DNA, the CDR3 is TGTGCCAGCACTCAGGGTTTGGATACGCAGTATTTT. The full variable domain, its missing parts supplied by reference TRBV7-9 and TRBJ2-3, is DTGVSQNPRHKITKRGQNVTFRCDPISEHNRLYWYRQTLGQGPEFLTYFQNEAQLEKSRLLSDRFSAERPKGSFSTLEIQRTEQGDSAMYLCASTQGLDTQYFGPGTRLTVL.

The genes are TRBV19 and TRBJ2-1, with 9 nucleotides matching TRBD2. With V trimmed by 5 bases and J by 7 bases, 6 bases remained unmatched. The CDR3 is 14 residues long. CDR1 and CDR2 (germline): LNHDA, SQIVND (reference sequence). CDR3 DNA: TGTGCCAGTAGTGGCGCGGGAGGGTATAATGAGCAGTTCTTC. Protein: CASSGAGGYNEQFF.

The rearrangement uses TRBV20-1 and TRBJ2-2, with D uncertain. Germline loops: CDR1 DFQATT, CDR2 SNEGSKA (reference sequence). There are 10 residues in the CDR3. V lost 4 bases and J lost 9, with 6 bases in between. The CDR3 protein is CSAMDRELFF. CDR3 DNA: TGCAGTGCTATGGATCGGGAGCTGTTTTTT.

This clone was recorded once. The rearrangement links TRBV3-1 (or the pseudogene TRBV3-2) to TRBJ2-7; 12 bases agree with TRBD2. Germline V gene lookup returns CDR1 LGHDT and CDR2 YNNKEL (reference sequence). J was trimmed by 2 bases and V by 3 bases; bases with no gene match: 14. This CDR3 is built from 19 residues. CDR3 residues: CASSQTSGSSPKVTYEQYF. Here the CDR3 DNA reads TGTGCCAGCAGCCAGACTAGCGGGAGCAGCCCGAAGGTCACCTACGAGCAGTACTTC.

The rearrangement joins TRBV5-1 to TRBJ2-7; 7 nucleotides line up with TRBD1. Germline CDR1 and CDR2: SGHRS and YFSETQ. This CDR3 has 16 amino acids. J gave up 7 bases and V 1 base, and 14 bases lay outside the gene matches. The CDR3 DNA is TGCGCCAGCAGCTTGAGTATAAACAGGGGATCGGGTGAGCAGTACTTC. This encodes CASSLSINRGSGEQYF.

The CDR3 loop is CASSDIAGNSYEQYF. Written as DNA, the CDR3 is TGTGCCAGCAGTGACATAGCGGGAAACTCCTACGAGCAGTACTTC. This rearrangement joins TRBV2 to TRBJ2-7; 8 bases are shared with TRBD2. This CDR3 spans 15 amino acids. Germline CDR1 is SNHLY and CDR2 is FYNNEI. V shed 3 bases and J 0 bases; nucleotides not matched to a gene: 4.

The chain joins TRBV28 to TRBJ2-5, with a possible D match to TRBD2 (7 bases). The germline V gene has CDR1 MDHEN and CDR2 SYDVKM. CDR3 size: 14 residues. Trimming shortened V by 5 bases and J by 7 bases, and 17 bases separated the two germline ends. DNA of the CDR3: TGTGCCAGCAGTCTTGCGGGGGCCGTTGGGACCCAGTACTTC. Its translation is CASSLAGAVGTQYF.

This clone came up once. The genes are TRBV24-1 and TRBJ2-1, with 7 positions matching TRBD2. Trimming removed 8 bases from V and 7 bases from J; junction bases left unmatched: 10. The CDR3 runs to 14 residues. The germline CDR1 and CDR2 sequences are KGHDR and SFDVKD. This CDR3 is CATTGEGITNEQFF. CDR3 DNA sequence: TGTGCCACCACTGGGGAGGGCATCACGAATGAGCAGTTCTTC.

V is TRBV4-2 and J is TRBJ2-5; D is unclear. Between the trimmed V and J ends, which lost 0 bases and 2 bases, there was a span of 7 bases. Germline loops: CDR1 LGHNA, CDR2 YNFKEQ. This CDR3 has 14 residues. The CDR3 DNA sequence: TGTGCCAGCAGCCAAGAGGGTAGTCAAGAGACCCAGTACTTC. Residues: CASSQEGSQETQYF.

This clone was detected once. This chain links TRBV20-1 with TRBJ2-7; 7 bases are shared with TRBD1. The germline CDR1 and CDR2 sequences are DFQATT and SNEGSKA (reference sequence). The V segment lost 3 bases and the J segment 0 bases; nucleotides outside the gene matches: 11. The CDR3 sequence is 16 residues long. In DNA, the CDR3 is TGCAGTGCTAGTAAGATCGTGGGACAGCTCTCCTACGAGCAGTACTTC. This encodes CSASKIVGQLSYEQYF.

This sequence joins TRBV9 and TRBJ2-5; D is unresolved. Trimming removed 0 bases from V and 2 bases from J, with 8 bases in between. This CDR3 contains 14 residues. Per germline, CDR1 SGDLS and CDR2 YYNGEE. The CDR3 reads CASSVDGKQETQYF. DNA for the CDR3: TGTGCCAGCAGCGTAGATGGAAAACAAGAGACCCAGTACTTC.

This clone was recorded once. The chain links TRBV27 to TRBJ1-1; D gene ambiguous. The germline V gene has CDR1 MNHEY and CDR2 SMNVEV (reference sequence). The CDR3 totals 12 residues. V was trimmed by 6 bases and J by 1 base, leaving 6 bases between them. As DNA, the CDR3 is TGTGCCAGCAGGACATCGAACACTGAAGCTTTCTTT. Translation gives CASRTSNTEAFF.

The rearrangement joins TRBV5-4 to TRBJ2-2; D perhaps matches TRBD1 (6 bases). The CDR3 totals 16 residues. The V end was cut by 0 bases, the J end by 6 bases, with 15 bases between. CDR1 is SGHNT and CDR2 is YYREEE in the germline V gene (reference sequence). The CDR3 region is CASSLGAGVTPGELFF. DNA for the CDR3: TGTGCCAGCAGCTTGGGTGCAGGGGTAACCCCCGGGGAGCTGTTTTTT.

The rearrangement joins TRBV6-5 to TRBJ1-2; tentatively, D is TRBD1 (5 bases). This CDR3 region has 13 residues. Looked up from germline, CDR1 is MNHEY and CDR2 is SVGAGI. V was cut by 8 bases and J by 2 bases, with 12 bases left in between. The DNA of the CDR3 is TGTGCCAGCGCTAAGGACATCAACTATGGCTACACCTTC. It is translated as CASAKDINYGYTF.

V gene TRBV27 combines with J gene TRBJ2-7, with D perhaps given as TRBD1 or TRBD2 (6 bases each). With 8 bases removed from V and 0 bases from J, the gap between germline ends came to 17 bases. The CDR3 length is 15 residues. CDR1 is MNHEY, CDR2 SMNVEV, per germline (reference sequence). The CDR3 nucleotides are TGTGCCAGCCGAACCCGGGGGCACGGCTCCTACGAGCAGTACTTC. As protein: CASRTRGHGSYEQYF.

On this clone itself: Other DNA sequences of this sample code for an identical CDR3. The rearrangement uses TRBV5-1 and TRBJ2-2; D gene unclear. Germline V gene lookup returns CDR1 SGHRS and CDR2 YFSETQ. The CDR3 covers 13 residues. The V and J ends lost 0 bases and 3 bases respectively, with 3 bases between them. The CDR3 reads CASSLGDTGELFF. The CDR3 DNA reads as TGCGCCAGCAGCTTGGGAGACACCGGGGAGCTGTTTTTT.

In this sample, this clone turned up once. The J gene is TRBJ2-1, the V gene TRBV9; D remains ambiguous. From germline, CDR1 is SGDLS and CDR2 YYNGEE. CDR3 length: 16 amino acids. V was shortened by 3 bases and J by 7 bases, with 20 bases between the two germline ends. The CDR3 DNA sequence: TGTGCCAGCAGCGCCGGGTCTACCCCGCGGAGTAATGAGCAGTTCTTC. This gives the protein CASSAGSTPRSNEQFF.